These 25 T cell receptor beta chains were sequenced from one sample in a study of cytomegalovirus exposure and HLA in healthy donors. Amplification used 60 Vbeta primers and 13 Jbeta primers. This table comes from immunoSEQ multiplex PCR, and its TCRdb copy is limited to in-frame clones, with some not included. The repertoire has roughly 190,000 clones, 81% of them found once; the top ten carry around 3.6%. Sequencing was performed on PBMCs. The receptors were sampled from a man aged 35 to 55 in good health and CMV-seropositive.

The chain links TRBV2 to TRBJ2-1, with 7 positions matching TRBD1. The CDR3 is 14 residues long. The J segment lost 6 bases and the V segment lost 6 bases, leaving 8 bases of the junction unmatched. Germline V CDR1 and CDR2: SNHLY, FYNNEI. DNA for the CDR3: TGTGCCAGCAGAGAATTCGGGACAGTCAATGAGCAGTTCTTC. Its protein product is CASREFGTVNEQFF.

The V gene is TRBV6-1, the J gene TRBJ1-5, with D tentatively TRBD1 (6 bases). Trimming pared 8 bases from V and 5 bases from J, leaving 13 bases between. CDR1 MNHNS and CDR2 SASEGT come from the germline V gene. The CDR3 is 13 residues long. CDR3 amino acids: CASSLTGYQPQHF. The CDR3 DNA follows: TGTGCCAGCTCCCTTACAGGGTATCAGCCCCAGCATTTT.

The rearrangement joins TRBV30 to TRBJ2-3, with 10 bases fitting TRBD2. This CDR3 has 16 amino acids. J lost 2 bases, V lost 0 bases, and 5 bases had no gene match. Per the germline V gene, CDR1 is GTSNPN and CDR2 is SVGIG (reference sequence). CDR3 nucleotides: TGTGCCTGGAGTGTACGAGGACTAGCGGACACAGATACGCAGTATTTT. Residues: CAWSVRGLADTDTQYF.

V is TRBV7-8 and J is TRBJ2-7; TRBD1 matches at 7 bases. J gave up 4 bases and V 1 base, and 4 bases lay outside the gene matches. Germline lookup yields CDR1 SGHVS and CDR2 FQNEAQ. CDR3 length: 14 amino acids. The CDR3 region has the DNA TGTGCCAGCAGCTTAGAAGGGACAGATTACGAGCAGTACTTC. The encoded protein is CASSLEGTDYEQYF.

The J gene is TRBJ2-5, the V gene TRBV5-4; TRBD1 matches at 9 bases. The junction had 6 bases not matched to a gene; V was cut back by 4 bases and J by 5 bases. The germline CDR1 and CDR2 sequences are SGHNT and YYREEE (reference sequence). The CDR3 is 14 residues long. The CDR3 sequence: CASSQTGGDETQYF. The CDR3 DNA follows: TGTGCCAGCAGCCAAACAGGGGGCGATGAGACCCAGTACTTC.

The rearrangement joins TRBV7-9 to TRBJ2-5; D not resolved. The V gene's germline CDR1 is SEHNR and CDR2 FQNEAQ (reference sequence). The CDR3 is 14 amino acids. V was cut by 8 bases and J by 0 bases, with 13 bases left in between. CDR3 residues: CASAQTSYQETQYF. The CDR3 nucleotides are TGTGCCAGCGCACAGACCTCGTACCAAGAGACCCAGTACTTC. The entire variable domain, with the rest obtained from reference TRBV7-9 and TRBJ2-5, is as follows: DTGVSQNPRHKITKRGQNVTFRCDPISEHNRLYWYRQTLGQGPEFLTYFQNEAQLEKSRLLSDRFSAERPKGSFSTLEIQRTEQGDSAMYLCASAQTSYQETQYFGPGTRLLVL.

Here the CDR3 reads CASSPLLITGIGGNQPQHF. The DNA for the CDR3 is TGTGCCAGCAGTCCCCTACTAATTACAGGGATTGGAGGCAATCAGCCCCAGCATTTT. The V gene is TRBV28, the J gene TRBJ1-5; weak D call: TRBD1 (6 bases). Germline V gene sequence: CDR1 MDHEN, CDR2 SYDVKM. This CDR3 spans 19 amino acids. V lost 5 bases and J 2 bases, leaving 25 bases between the germline ends.

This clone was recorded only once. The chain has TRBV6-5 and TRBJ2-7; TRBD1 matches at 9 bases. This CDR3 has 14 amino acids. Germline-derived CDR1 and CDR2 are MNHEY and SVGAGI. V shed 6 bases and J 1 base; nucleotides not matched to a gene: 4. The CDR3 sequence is CASRGQGLSYEQYF. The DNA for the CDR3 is TGTGCCAGCAGGGGACAGGGACTGTCCTACGAGCAGTACTTC.

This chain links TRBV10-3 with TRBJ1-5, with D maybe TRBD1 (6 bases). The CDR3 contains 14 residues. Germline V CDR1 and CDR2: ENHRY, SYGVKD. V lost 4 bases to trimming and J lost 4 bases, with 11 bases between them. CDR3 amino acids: CAISAGVQNQPQHF. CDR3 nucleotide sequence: TGTGCCATCAGTGCAGGGGTTCAGAATCAGCCCCAGCATTTT.

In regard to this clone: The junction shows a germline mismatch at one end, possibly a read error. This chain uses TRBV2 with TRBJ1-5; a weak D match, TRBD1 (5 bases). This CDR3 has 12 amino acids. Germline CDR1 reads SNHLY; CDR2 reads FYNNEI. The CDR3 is CASSGGRQSANF. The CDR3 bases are TGTGCCAGCAGTGGGGGGAGGCAATCAGCCAATTTT.

CDR3: CASSLKWSRESLYGYTF. The CDR3 DNA reads as TGTGCCAGCAGTTTAAAGTGGTCGAGGGAAAGTCTCTATGGCTACACCTTC. V and J are TRBV27 and TRBJ1-2, with D uncertain. Germline lookup yields CDR1 MNHEY and CDR2 SMNVEV (reference sequence). V lost 2 bases and J 4 bases, leaving 20 bases between the germline ends. This CDR3 is built from 17 residues.

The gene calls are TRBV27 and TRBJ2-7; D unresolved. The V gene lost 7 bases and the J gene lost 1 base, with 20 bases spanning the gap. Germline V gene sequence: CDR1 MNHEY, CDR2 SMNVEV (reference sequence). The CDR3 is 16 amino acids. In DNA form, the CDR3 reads TGTGCCAGCAAGAAATGGTTGACACAAACTTCCTACGAGCAGTACTTC. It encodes CASKKWLTQTSYEQYF.

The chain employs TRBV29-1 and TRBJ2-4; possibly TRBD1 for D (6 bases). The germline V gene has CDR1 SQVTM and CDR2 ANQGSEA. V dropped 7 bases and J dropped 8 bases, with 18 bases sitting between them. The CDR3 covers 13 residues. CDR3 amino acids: CSAQGYRVDIQYF. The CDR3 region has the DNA TGCAGCGCTCAAGGGTACAGGGTGGACATTCAGTACTTC.

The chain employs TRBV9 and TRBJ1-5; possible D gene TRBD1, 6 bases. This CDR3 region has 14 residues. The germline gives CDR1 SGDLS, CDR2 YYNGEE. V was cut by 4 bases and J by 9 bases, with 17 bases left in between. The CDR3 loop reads CASSKEGGPGPQHF. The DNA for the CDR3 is TGTGCCAGCAGCAAAGAAGGGGGTCCAGGGCCCCAGCATTTT.

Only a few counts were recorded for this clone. CDR3 sequence reads: CASSLSPQAYEQYF. CDR3 sequence (DNA): TGTGCCAGCAGTTTATCCCCACAGGCCTACGAGCAGTACTTC. This chain joins TRBV27 and TRBJ2-7; maybe TRBD1 (5 bases). Trimming shortened V by 0 bases and J by 2 bases, and 8 bases separated the two germline ends. The CDR3 totals 14 residues. The germline gives CDR1 MNHEY, CDR2 SMNVEV (reference sequence).

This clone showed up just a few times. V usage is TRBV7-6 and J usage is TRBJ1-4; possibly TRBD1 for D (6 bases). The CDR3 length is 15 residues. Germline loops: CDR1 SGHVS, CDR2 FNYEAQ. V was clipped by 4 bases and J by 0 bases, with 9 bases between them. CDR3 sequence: CASSSGQTTNEKLFF. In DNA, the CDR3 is TGTGCCAGCAGCTCTGGACAGACAACTAATGAAAAACTGTTTTTT.

CDR3 coding DNA: TGTGCCAGCAGCTCACCGACTAGCGGGGCCTACGAGCAGTACTTC. It codes for CASSSPTSGAYEQYF. The chain links TRBV7-9 to TRBJ2-7; 11 bases line up with TRBD2. Germline V gene data show CDR1 as SEHNR and CDR2 as FQNEAQ (reference sequence). CDR3 length: 15 residues. V shed 4 bases, J shed 2 bases, and the junction held 4 bases outside the gene matches.

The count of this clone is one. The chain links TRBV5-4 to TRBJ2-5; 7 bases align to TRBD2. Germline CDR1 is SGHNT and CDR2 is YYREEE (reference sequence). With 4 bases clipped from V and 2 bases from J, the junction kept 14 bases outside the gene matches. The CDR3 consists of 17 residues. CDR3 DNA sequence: TGTGCCAGCAGCCATCCTACGACTGGGGGGGGACAAGAGACCCAGTACTTC. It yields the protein CASSHPTTGGGQETQYF.

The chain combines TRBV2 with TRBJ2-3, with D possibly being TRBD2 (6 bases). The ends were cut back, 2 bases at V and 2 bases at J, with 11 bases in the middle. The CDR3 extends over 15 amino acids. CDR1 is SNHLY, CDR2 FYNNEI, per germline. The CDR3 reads CASSERGGVTDTQYF. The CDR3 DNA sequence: TGTGCCAGCAGTGAACGCGGCGGGGTCACAGATACGCAGTATTTT.

CDR3 amino acids: CASSLRDRGPPFYGYTF. The CDR3 nucleotides read TGTGCCAGCAGCTTACGGGACAGGGGTCCCCCCTTTTATGGCTACACCTTC. J is TRBJ1-2 and V is TRBV7-2, with TRBD1 matching 10 bases. J was trimmed by 5 bases and V by 2 bases; bases with no gene match: 11. There are 17 residues in the CDR3. CDR1 and CDR2 (germline): SGHTA, FQGNSA. Complete variable domain (other parts from reference TRBV7-2 and TRBJ1-2): GAGVSQSPSNKVTEKGKDVELRCDPISGHTALYWYRQSLGQGLEFLIYFQGNSAPDKSGLPSDRFSAERTGGSVSTLTIQRTQQEDSAVYLCASSLRDRGPPFYGYTFGSGTRLTVV.

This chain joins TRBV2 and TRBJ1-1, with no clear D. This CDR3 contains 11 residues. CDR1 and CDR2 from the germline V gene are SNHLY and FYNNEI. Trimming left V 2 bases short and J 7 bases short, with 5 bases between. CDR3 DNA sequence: TGTGCCAGCAGTGAATTCGGTGAAGCTTTCTTT. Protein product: CASSEFGEAFF. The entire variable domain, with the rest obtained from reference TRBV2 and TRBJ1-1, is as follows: EPEVTQTPSHQVTQMGQEVILRCVPISNHLYFYWYRQILGQKVEFLVSFYNNEISEKSEIFDDQFSVERPDGSNFTLKIRSTKLEDSAMYFCASSEFGEAFFGQGTRLTVV.

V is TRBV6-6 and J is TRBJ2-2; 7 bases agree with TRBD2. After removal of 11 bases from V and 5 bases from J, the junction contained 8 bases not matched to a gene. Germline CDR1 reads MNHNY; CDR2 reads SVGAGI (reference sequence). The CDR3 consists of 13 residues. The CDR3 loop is CAGGGPGTGELFF. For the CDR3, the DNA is TGTGCCGGGGGGGGTCCGGGGACCGGGGAGCTGTTTTTT.

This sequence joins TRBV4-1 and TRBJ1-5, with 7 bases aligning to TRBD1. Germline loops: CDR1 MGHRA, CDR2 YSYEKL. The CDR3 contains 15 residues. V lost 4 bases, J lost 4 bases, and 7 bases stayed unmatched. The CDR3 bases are TGCGCCAGCAGCCGACAGGGAAGGGAAAATCAGCCCCAGCATTTT. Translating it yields CASSRQGRENQPQHF.

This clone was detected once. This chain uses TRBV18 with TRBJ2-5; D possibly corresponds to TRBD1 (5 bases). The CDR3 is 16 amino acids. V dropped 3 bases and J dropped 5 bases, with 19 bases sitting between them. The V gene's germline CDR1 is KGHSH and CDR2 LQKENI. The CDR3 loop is CASSPKRQSEGETQYF. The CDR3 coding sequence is TGTGCCAGCTCACCTAAGAGACAGTCCGAAGGGGAGACCCAGTACTTC.

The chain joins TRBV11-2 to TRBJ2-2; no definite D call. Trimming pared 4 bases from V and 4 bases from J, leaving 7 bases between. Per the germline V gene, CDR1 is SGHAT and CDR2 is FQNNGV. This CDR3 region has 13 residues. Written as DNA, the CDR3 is TGTGCCAGCAGCTCATACACCACCGGGGAGCTGTTTTTT. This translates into CASSSYTTGELFF.